This T cell receptor (beta chain) derives from a study of T cells expressing NK-cell markers. Reanalyzing the 5' RACE reads, TCRdb keeps one entry per CDR3 protein, without DNA. This sample's clone table lists approximately 110,000 distinct CDR3 sequences. The CDR3 totals 13 residues. The germline V gene encodes CDR1 GTSNPN and CDR2 SVGIG (reference sequence). The clonotype originates from a woman aged 18 to 75 in good health. The rearrangement links TRBV30 to TRBJ2-5; TCRdb returns TRBD1, unconfirmable since there is no DNA. The sequenced sample was blood T cells: a sorted CD56 or NKG2C T cell subset, CD4+ or CD8+ T cells, or bulk PBMC T cells (not recorded which). Here the CDR3 reads CAWSTRGAETQYF.